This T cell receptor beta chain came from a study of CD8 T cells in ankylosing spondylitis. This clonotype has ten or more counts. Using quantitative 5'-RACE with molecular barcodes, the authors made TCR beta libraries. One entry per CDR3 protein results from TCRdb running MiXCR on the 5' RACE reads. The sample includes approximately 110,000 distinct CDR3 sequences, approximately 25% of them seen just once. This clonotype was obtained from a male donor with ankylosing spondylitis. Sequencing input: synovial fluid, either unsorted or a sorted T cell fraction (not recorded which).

The CDR3: CASSLALGTASSGANVLTF. The CDR3 bases are TGTGCCAGCAGCTTAGCGTTAGGGACAGCGAGCTCTGGGGCCAACGTCCTGACTTTC. This chain links TRBV7-2 with TRBJ2-6; 7 bases agree with TRBD1. The J segment lost 0 bases and the V segment lost 0 bases, leaving 8 bases of the junction unmatched. Germline CDR1 and CDR2: SGHTA and FQGNSA. CDR3 length: 19 amino acids. Combining the CDR3 with reference TRBV7-2 and TRBJ2-6 gives the whole variable domain GAGVSQSPSNKVTEKGKDVELRCDPISGHTALYWYRQSLGQGLEFLIYFQGNSAPDKSGLPSDRFSAERTGGSVSTLTIQRTQQEDSAVYLCASSLALGTASSGANVLTFGAGSRLTVL.